Below, 8 T cell receptor beta chains from the same sample are listed, as sequenced in a study of T cell clonality in common variable immunodeficiency. The study's findings and limits: Fewer deletions and N-nucleotide insertions were reportedly seen in common variable immunodeficiency TCR beta sequences.

Sequenced by immunoSEQ multiplex PCR; TCRdb stores in-frame clones only, minus some. Recorded here are some 25,000 clones, none singletons. These receptors are not linked to any known antigen. What was sequenced was peripheral blood mononuclear cells. The source is a human donor with common variable immunodeficiency.

This clone was seen ten or more times. The CDR3 sequence: CASKSGGADNEQFF. The covered CDR3 bases are TGCGCCAGCAAGAGCGGGGGGGCCGACAATGAG. The V gene is TRBV5-1, the J gene TRBJ2-1; 10 positions agree with TRBD2. Coverage ceases 3 residues before the CDR3 finishes, and the germline J gene fills in the end. Looked up from germline, CDR1 is SGHRS and CDR2 is YFSETQ. This CDR3 is built from 14 residues. The V segment lost 6 bases and the J segment 5 bases; nucleotides outside the gene matches: 5.

This clone has ten or more counts. Sequencing ends 3 residues short of the CDR3 end; the germline J gene provides the rest. This chain connects TRBV7-9 to TRBJ2-1, with 9 bases matching TRBD1. CDR3 length: 14 amino acids. CDR1 and CDR2 from the germline V gene are SEHNR and FQNEAQ (reference sequence). J lost 3 bases, V lost 11 bases, and 8 bases had no gene match. CDR3 region: CASAPGQGYNEQFF. CDR3 bases read: TGTGCCTCTGCTCCGGGACAGGGCTACAATGAG. The whole variable domain, filled in from reference TRBV7-9 and TRBJ2-1, reads DTGVSQNPRHKITKRGQNVTFRCDPISEHNRLYWYRQTLGQGPEFLTYFQNEAQLEKSRLLSDRFSAERPKGSFSTLEIQRTEQGDSAMYLCASAPGQGYNEQFFGPGTRLTVL.

This clone was detected only a few times. Read coverage stops 3 residues before the CDR3 terminus; the germline J gene supplies the remainder. The genes are TRBV19 and TRBJ2-2, with 10 bases that match TRBD2. V trimming: 6 bases; J trimming: 3 bases; junction bases outside the gene matches: 10. CDR3 length equals 17 residues. Looked up from germline, CDR1 is LNHDA and CDR2 is SQIVND (reference sequence). The CDR3 DNA, read in part, is TGTGCCAGTAGCCCCCTCACTAGCGGGGCCTACACCGGGGAG. Residues: CASSPLTSGAYTGE. The entire CDR3 protein is CASSPLTSGAYTGELFF.

Remarks on this clone: The read comes to an end 3 residues before the CDR3 does, leaving the germline J gene to fill in the end. The chain employs TRBV23-1 and TRBJ2-3, with no clear D. TRBV23-1 is known as an ORF, though its function is uncertain. This CDR3 has 13 residues. Trimming pared 4 bases from V and 4 bases from J, leaving 9 bases between. The part of the CDR3 DNA that was read is TGCGCCAGCAGTCCCCTAGACGCAGATACG. It is translated as CASSPLDADT. The whole CDR3 region reads CASSPLDADTQYF.

With regard to this clone: The CDR3 end falls 3 residues outside the read, so it is completed with the germline J gene. The chain uses TRBV19 and TRBJ1-5, with TRBD1 matching 10 bases. The CDR3 has 17 amino acids. Germline V gene data show CDR1 as LNHDA and CDR2 as SQIVND (reference sequence). The junction had 18 bases not matched to a gene; V was cut back by 10 bases and J by 6 bases. CDR3 sequence reads: CATSSGTGVMISQPQHF. The covered CDR3 bases are TGTGCCACGTCGTCCGGGACAGGGGTTATGATCAGTCAGCCC.

Notes on this clone: The sequenced fragment ends 3 residues before the CDR3 boundary, so the rest is inferred from the germline J gene. V is TRBV2 and J is TRBJ1-2; TRBD1 agrees at 8 bases. This CDR3 is built from 13 residues. Per germline, CDR1 SNHLY and CDR2 FYNNEI. The part of the CDR3 DNA that was read is TGTGCCAGCAGAACAGGGGGTTCGGGGGGC. As protein: CASRTGGSGG. The full CDR3 sequence reads CASRTGGSGGYTF.

This clone was seen at least ten times. The read terminates 3 residues before the CDR3 end, so the remaining end is supplied by the germline J gene. The J gene is TRBJ2-4, the V gene TRBV5-6; tentative D call: TRBD1 (6 bases). CDR3 length equals 13 residues. CDR1 and CDR2 (germline): SGHDT, YYEEEE. Incomplete CDR3 DNA: TGTGCCAGCAGCTTGGGGACAGCTAAAATT. Amino acid sequence: CASSLGTAKI. The whole CDR3 sequence is CASSLGTAKIQYF.

A few counts support this clone. Read sequence stops 3 residues before the CDR3 end, and the germline J gene provides the missing end. The V gene is TRBV2, the J gene TRBJ1-2, with a weak D call TRBD1 (6 bases). This CDR3 is built from 13 residues. In germline, CDR1 is SNHLY, CDR2 FYNNEI. The sequenced CDR3 bases are TGTGCCAGTAACAGGGATCTGGAGAGGGGC. Protein: CASNRDLERG. Given in full, the CDR3 is CASNRDLERGYTF.